A single sample is the source of the 30 T cell receptor beta chains below, sequenced in a study of blood T cell repertoires in COVID-19. Assay used: immunoSEQ multiplex PCR; TCRdb lists only in-frame clones, some missing. Among roughly 250,000 clones listed, roughly four fifths were seen once. The sample comprised PBMCs or T cells enriched from blood (not recorded which). These receptors all come from a woman aged 40 to 50 who had been exposed to COVID-19.

CDR3 region: CASSLPRDSYEQYF. CDR3 nucleotide sequence: TGTGCCAGCAGCCTACCCCGGGACAGTTACGAGCAGTACTTC. This sequence joins TRBV6-2 or TRBV6-3 and TRBJ2-7; 7 nucleotides match TRBD1. Losses at the gene ends were 6 bases for V and 4 bases for J; bases not matched to a gene: 9. Germline V gene data show CDR1 as MNHEY and CDR2 as SVGEGT. This CDR3 comprises 14 residues.

The chain is built from TRBV28 and TRBJ1-1, with 9 bases aligning to TRBD1. This CDR3 is built from 14 residues. In germline, CDR1 is MDHEN, CDR2 SYDVKM. After removal of 6 bases from V and 1 base from J, the junction contained 3 bases not matched to a gene. DNA for the CDR3: TGTGCCAGCAGGGGGGACAGGGCGAACACTGAAGCTTTCTTT. Protein: CASRGDRANTEAFF. Looking up the rest from reference TRBV28 and TRBJ1-1 gives the full variable domain: DVKVTQSSRYLVKRTGEKVFLECVQDMDHENMFWYRQDPGLGLRLIYFSYDVKMKEKGDIPEGYSVSREKKERFSLILESASTNQTSMYLCASRGDRANTEAFFGQGTRLTVV.

The rearrangement joins TRBV19 to TRBJ1-1; D gene ambiguous. Trimming took off 3 bases at V and 1 base at J, with 12 bases between the two ends. CDR1 LNHDA and CDR2 SQIVND come from the germline V gene (reference sequence). The CDR3 sequence is 15 residues long. The CDR3 here is CASSINAQANTEAFF. For the CDR3, the DNA is TGTGCCAGTAGTATTAACGCCCAAGCGAACACTGAAGCTTTCTTT.

The chain has TRBV3-1 (or the pseudogene TRBV3-2) and TRBJ2-3; 13 bases are a match to TRBD2. The CDR3 spans 19 residues. Germline V CDR1 and CDR2: LGHDT, YNNKEL (reference sequence). The V gene end was trimmed by 1 base and the J gene end by 9 bases; junction bases not matched to a gene: 16. For the CDR3, the DNA is TGTGCCAGCAGCCAAGGTCGTTCGGGGACTAGCGGGATCCGGGGAACGCAGTATTTT. Translated: CASSQGRSGTSGIRGTQYF.

The chain is built from TRBV6-2 or TRBV6-3 and TRBJ2-5, with a possible D match to TRBD2 (5 bases). The CDR3 totals 19 residues. Trimming left V 2 bases short and J 3 bases short, with 25 bases between. Germline CDR1 reads MNHEY; CDR2 reads SVGEGT. The CDR3 sequence: CASSYEGFRIRTGKETQYF. CDR3 in DNA: TGTGCCAGCAGTTACGAGGGTTTTCGGATACGGACTGGGAAAGAGACCCAGTACTTC.

The rearrangement links TRBV19 to TRBJ1-2, with D perhaps matching TRBD1 (6 bases). The CDR3 totals 15 residues. V was trimmed by 3 bases and J by 5 bases, leaving 16 bases between them. Germline V lookup: CDR1 LNHDA, CDR2 SQIVND (reference sequence). The CDR3 protein is CASSITADRFYGYTF. The DNA of the CDR3 is TGTGCCAGTAGTATTACGGCGGACAGATTTTATGGCTACACCTTC.

The V call is TRBV5-1, the J call TRBJ2-3, with D maybe TRBD1 (7 bases). The V gene's germline CDR1 is SGHRS and CDR2 YFSETQ. V lost 3 bases and J 0 bases, leaving 14 bases between the germline ends. The CDR3 extends over 16 amino acids. DNA for the CDR3: TGCGCCAGCAGCTCGGAGGGACAGACTAGCACAGATACGCAGTATTTT. It yields the protein CASSSEGQTSTDTQYF. Based on the CDR3 plus reference TRBV5-1 and TRBJ2-3, the full variable domain is KAGVTQTPRYLIKTRGQQVTLSCSPISGHRSVSWYQQTPGQGLQFLFEYFSETQRNKGNFPGRFSGRQFSNSRSEMNVSTLELGDSALYLCASSSEGQTSTDTQYFGPGTRLTVL.

This chain links TRBV7-3 with TRBJ1-2; 10 bases fit TRBD1. After removal of 2 bases from V and 6 bases from J, the junction contained 15 bases not matched to a gene. CDR3 size: 18 residues. Germline V gene data show CDR1 as SGHTA and CDR2 as FQGTGA. The chain's CDR3 is CASSLDPGNRDRGDGYTF. The CDR3, as DNA: TGTGCCAGCAGCTTAGATCCGGGAAACCGGGACAGGGGAGATGGCTACACCTTC.

The rearrangement uses TRBV11-2 and TRBJ2-1; tentative D call: TRBD2 (7 bases). Looked up from germline, CDR1 is SGHAT and CDR2 is FQNNGV. V lost 6 bases to trimming and J lost 7 bases, with 19 bases between them. The CDR3 sequence is 15 residues long. DNA for the CDR3: TGTGCCAGCAGGGGGTGGGGGGGGGCCGGTAATGAGCAGTTCTTC. Its protein product is CASRGWGGAGNEQFF.

V is TRBV12-5 and J is TRBJ1-2, with D perhaps matching TRBD1 (6 bases). Germline V gives CDR1 LGHNT, CDR2 FRNRAP. This CDR3 is 14 amino acids long. The V and J ends lost 7 bases and 8 bases respectively, with 20 bases between them. The CDR3 DNA reads as TGTGCTAGTGCCCCATCCGAGGGGACAAAAGGCTACACCTTC. This translates into CASAPSEGTKGYTF. The variable domain in full, completed from reference TRBV12-5 and TRBJ1-2, reads DARVTQTPRHKVTEMGQEVTMRCQPILGHNTVFWYRQTMMQGLELLAYFRNRAPLDDSGMPKDRFSAEMPDATLATLKIQPSEPRDSAVYFCASAPSEGTKGYTFGSGTRLTVV.

The J gene is TRBJ1-2, the V gene TRBV6-5; D possibly corresponds to TRBD1 (6 bases). Trimming took 0 bases from V and 5 from J, leaving 13 bases between them. Germline V gene data show CDR1 as MNHEY and CDR2 as SVGAGI. The CDR3 is 15 residues long. The CDR3 bases are TGTGCCAGCAGTTACTCTGGACAGAGCTGGTATGGCTACACCTTC. It translates to CASSYSGQSWYGYTF.

The chain is built from TRBV7-3 and TRBJ2-2, with D maybe TRBD2 (5 bases). The CDR3 covers 14 residues. Deletions cut 4 bases from V and 1 base from J, with 7 bases between. CDR1 is SGHTA and CDR2 is FQGTGA in the germline V gene. The CDR3 sequence is CASSSGVNTGELFF. CDR3 DNA: TGTGCCAGCAGCTCCGGGGTGAACACCGGGGAGCTGTTTTTT.

The chain combines TRBV30 with TRBJ2-1; 12 bases agree with TRBD1. Germline CDR1 is GTSNPN and CDR2 is SVGIG (reference sequence). V lost 0 bases, J lost 9 bases, and 9 bases stayed unmatched. CDR3 length: 16 amino acids. Written as DNA, the CDR3 is TGTGCCTGGAGTGTACCGGGACAGGGGGCGAGGGGTGAGCAGTTCTTC. Translation: CAWSVPGQGARGEQFF.

A note on this clone: At the DNA level, this CDR3 is encoded by other sequences in the same sample as well. The genes are TRBV6-5 and TRBJ1-2, with D uncertain. There are 12 residues in the CDR3. The V and J ends lost 5 bases and 2 bases respectively, with 6 bases between them. The germline V gene encodes CDR1 MNHEY and CDR2 SVGAGI. This chain's CDR3 is CASSPGNYGYTF. The CDR3 nucleotides are TGTGCCAGCAGTCCGGGGAACTATGGCTACACCTTC.

The chain couples TRBV19 to TRBJ2-3; tentative D call: TRBD1 (5 bases). Germline-derived CDR1 and CDR2 are LNHDA and SQIVND (reference sequence). The CDR3 is 12 residues long. V was pared by 5 bases and J by 8 bases, with 11 bases between. The CDR3 coding sequence is TGTGCCAGTAGTCCCCCCCAGGGTACGCAGTATTTT. Amino acids: CASSPPQGTQYF.

This chain joins TRBV28 and TRBJ2-5; 8 nucleotides line up with TRBD1. This CDR3 is 13 amino acids long. The germline V gene has CDR1 MDHEN and CDR2 SYDVKM. J lost 3 bases, V lost 11 bases, and 8 bases had no gene match. CDR3 DNA: TGTGCCGTTCTAAGGACAGGGAAAGAGACCCAGTACTTC. This encodes CAVLRTGKETQYF.

The J gene is TRBJ1-1, the V gene TRBV29-1; weak D call: TRBD1 (6 bases). The V and J ends lost 6 bases and 4 bases respectively, with 15 bases between them. The CDR3 extends over 13 amino acids. Germline V gene lookup returns CDR1 SQVTM and CDR2 ANQGSEA. The CDR3 bases are TGCAGCGTGGTACGCAGGGGAAGCACTGAAGCTTTCTTT. Its protein product is CSVVRRGSTEAFF.

This clone occurred many times. The rearrangement uses TRBV12-2 and TRBJ1-1. TRBV12-2 is an annotated pseudogene. There are 16 residues in the CDR3. CDR3 coding DNA: TGTGCAAGTCGACTAGTCCCGAATCGAAGCAACACTGAAGCTTTCTTT. Translation: CASRLVPNRSNTEAFF.

The chain joins TRBV5-1 to TRBJ2-7; D is perhaps TRBD2 (6 bases). Germline CDR1 reads SGHRS; CDR2 reads YFSETQ. The CDR3 totals 14 residues. V lost 4 bases and J lost 7, with 18 bases in between. CDR3 in amino acids: CASSDAGTPGEQYF. CDR3 DNA: TGCGCCAGCAGCGACGCCGGGACTCCCGGGGAGCAGTACTTC.

The chain uses TRBV4-3 and TRBJ1-2; 11 positions match TRBD1. CDR3 size: 14 residues. V lost 4 bases and J lost 3; bases outside the gene matches: 1. The germline CDR1 and CDR2 sequences are LGHNA and YSLEER. CDR3 sequence: CASSLGQGDYGYTF. The CDR3 DNA is TGCGCCAGCAGCCTGGGACAGGGGGACTATGGCTACACCTTC.

The CDR3 protein is CASSLSGVSGNTIYF. DNA for the CDR3: TGTGCCAGCAGCTTGTCAGGCGTCTCTGGAAACACCATATATTTT. The chain is built from TRBV7-8 and TRBJ1-3; no definite D call. The CDR3 contains 15 residues. The germline V and J ends were trimmed by 3 bases and 0 bases, with 9 bases remaining between them. Germline V gene lookup returns CDR1 SGHVS and CDR2 FQNEAQ.

The chain joins TRBV6-1 to TRBJ1-6, with D tentatively TRBD1 (5 bases). The CDR3 contains 16 residues. The germline CDR1 and CDR2 sequences are MNHNS and SASEGT. Trimming removed 2 bases from V and 9 bases from J, with 17 bases in between. CDR3 residues: CASSEFQSGKASPLHF. CDR3 DNA: TGTGCCAGCAGTGAATTCCAGTCAGGGAAAGCTTCACCCCTCCACTTT.

This chain links TRBV11-3 with TRBJ2-1, with TRBD1 matching over 9 bases. Trimming removed 4 bases from V and 7 bases from J; junction bases left unmatched: 8. Germline values: CDR1 SGHNT, CDR2 YENEEA. The CDR3 consists of 15 residues. The CDR3 region has the DNA TGTGCCAGCAGCTCGGGACAGGGACTCGGGAATGAGCAGTTCTTC. Translation gives CASSSGQGLGNEQFF. Full variable domain (remainder filled in from reference TRBV11-3 and TRBJ2-1): EAGVVQSPRYKIIEKKQPVAFWCNPISGHNTLYWYLQNLGQGPELLIRYENEEAVDDSQLPKDRFSAERLKGVDSTLKIQPAELGDSAVYLCASSSGQGLGNEQFFGPGTRLTVL.

This clone was observed a single time. This chain uses TRBV13 with TRBJ2-3; 7 bases align to TRBD2. The junction had 7 bases not matched to a gene; V was cut back by 3 bases and J by 4 bases. CDR1 is PRHDT, CDR2 FYEKMQ, per germline (reference sequence). The CDR3 has 15 residues. This chain's CDR3 is CASSFRAGMADTQYF. The CDR3 DNA follows: TGTGCCAGCAGCTTTCGAGCGGGGATGGCAGATACGCAGTATTTT.

This clone has a single count. The genes are TRBV15 and TRBJ1-5, with D perhaps matching TRBD1 (5 bases). The CDR3 runs 14 residues. CDR1 LNHNV and CDR2 YYDKDF come from the germline V gene (reference sequence). Trimming removed 4 bases from V and 7 bases from J, with 14 bases in between. The CDR3 protein is CATSTQEPRQPQHF. As DNA, the CDR3 is TGTGCCACCAGCACACAGGAACCTCGGCAGCCCCAGCATTTT.

The J gene is TRBJ2-5, the V gene TRBV28; no clear D gene. Trimming left V 6 bases short and J 5 bases short, with 13 bases between. The CDR3 has 13 amino acids. In germline, CDR1 is MDHEN, CDR2 SYDVKM. The CDR3 nucleotides are TGTGCCAGCAGCTCTGGTGGGCAGGAGACCCAGTACTTC. This codes for CASSSGGQETQYF.

The chain uses TRBV9 and TRBJ1-2; D unclear. V was cut by 0 bases and J by 7 bases, with 10 bases left in between. The CDR3 runs to 13 residues. Germline CDR1 and CDR2: SGDLS and YYNGEE. CDR3 DNA: TGTGCCAGCAGCGTAGCGGGAAGGAGTGGCTACACCTTC. Translation: CASSVAGRSGYTF.

This chain uses TRBV29-1 with TRBJ1-2; perhaps TRBD1 as D (6 bases). Trimming shortened V by 7 bases and J by 8 bases, and 20 bases separated the two germline ends. CDR3 length: 13 residues. CDR1 and CDR2 from the germline V gene are SQVTM and ANQGSEA. The CDR3 is CSGLEAQGVGYTF. CDR3 nucleotide sequence: TGCAGCGGCCTCGAGGCACAGGGCGTGGGCTACACCTTC.

This chain joins TRBV27 and TRBJ2-1, with TRBD2 identical over 11 bases. V was clipped by 4 bases and J by 0 bases; unmatched bases: 11. Germline-derived CDR1 and CDR2 are MNHEY and SMNVEV (reference sequence). This CDR3 has 19 amino acids. This chain's CDR3 is CASSSQITSGGSSYNEQFF. The CDR3 coding sequence is TGTGCCAGCAGTTCCCAGATAACTAGCGGGGGAAGCTCCTACAATGAGCAGTTCTTC.

The genes are TRBV7-9 and TRBJ2-7, with TRBD1 matching over 7 bases. The trim removed 2 bases at V and 3 bases at J, leaving 7 bases unmatched. The germline V gene encodes CDR1 SEHNR and CDR2 FQNEAQ (reference sequence). CDR3 length equals 15 residues. CDR3 in DNA: TGTGCCAGCAGCTTAAAAGGGGGCTTACACTACGAGCAGTACTTC. Translation: CASSLKGGLHYEQYF.